Shown below are 28 T cell receptor beta chains from a single sample sequenced in a study of T cells in tuberculosis. This table comes from immunoSEQ multiplex PCR, and its TCRdb copy is limited to in-frame clones, with some not included. The repertoire consists of 20,000 to 25,000 clones, with 95% to 96% occurring once and the leading ten covering 9% to 9.5%. Sequenced material: PBMCs. These receptors came from a donor between 5 and 29 years old with latent tuberculosis or without tuberculosis infection.

The genes are TRBV2 and TRBJ2-7; D is possibly TRBD1 (6 bases). CDR3 length: 15 residues. CDR1 is SNHLY and CDR2 is FYNNEI in the germline V gene. V was clipped by 6 bases and J by 6 bases, with 21 bases between them. The CDR3 reads CASRETGFLLVEQYF. In nucleotides, the CDR3 is TGTGCCAGCAGAGAGACAGGATTTCTTCTGGTCGAGCAGTACTTC.

V is TRBV9 and J is TRBJ1-2; 8 positions match TRBD1. Trimming took 5 bases from V and 5 from J; bases not matched to a gene: 14. Germline assignment: CDR1 SGDLS and CDR2 YYNGEE. The CDR3 is made up of 16 amino acids. This CDR3 is CASSPQGAAVGYGYTF. The CDR3 coding sequence is TGTGCCAGCAGTCCGCAGGGGGCTGCCGTTGGGTATGGCTACACCTTC.

The sample holds one count of this clone. The rearrangement uses TRBV5-1 and TRBJ1-2; 7 bases agree with TRBD1. V was pared by 4 bases and J by 6 bases, with 18 bases of the junction left unmatched. Germline CDR1 reads SGHRS; CDR2 reads YFSETQ. CDR3 length equals 17 residues. The CDR3 here is CASSGGDRVPPLDGYTF. The CDR3 nucleotides read TGCGCCAGCAGCGGGGGAGACAGGGTTCCCCCTCTTGATGGCTACACCTTC.

The chain employs TRBV30 and TRBJ1-6, with D perhaps TRBD1 (5 bases). Trimming removed 0 bases from V and 4 bases from J, with 10 bases in between. CDR3 length: 15 amino acids. Germline V gene sequence: CDR1 GTSNPN, CDR2 SVGIG (reference sequence). CDR3 in amino acids: CAWSVRQGYNSPLHF. CDR3 coding DNA: TGTGCCTGGAGTGTACGGCAGGGATATAATTCACCCCTCCACTTT.

The chain has TRBV28 and TRBJ1-3, with D tentatively TRBD1 (6 bases). The CDR3 spans 17 residues. The germline V gene encodes CDR1 MDHEN and CDR2 SYDVKM. V shed 3 bases and J shed 0 bases, with 15 bases lying between them. CDR3 sequence: CASSFGTRISSGNTIYF. Here the CDR3 DNA reads TGTGCCAGCAGTTTCGGGACAAGGATTAGCTCTGGAAACACCATATATTTT.

The chain's CDR3 is CASRSPRGRGYNEQFF. The CDR3 DNA reads as TGCGCCAGCCGATCTCCCCGGGGGCGGGGGTACAATGAGCAGTTCTTC. The gene calls are TRBV5-1 and TRBJ2-1, with TRBD2 as a possible D gene (7 bases). V dropped 7 bases and J dropped 4 bases, with 21 bases sitting between them. CDR1 is SGHRS and CDR2 is YFSETQ in the germline V gene. There are 16 residues in the CDR3.

The V call is TRBV5-1, the J call TRBJ2-2, with D unresolved. Germline CDR1 SGHRS, CDR2 YFSETQ. The germline V and J ends were trimmed by 0 bases and 5 bases, with 26 bases remaining between them. The CDR3 extends over 20 amino acids. The CDR3 region has the DNA TGCGCCAGCAGCTTGGATCTTCGTTTGGTTGGGCAATTAGAAACCGGGGAGCTGTTTTTT. Protein sequence: CASSLDLRLVGQLETGELFF.

The chain has TRBV5-6 and TRBJ2-5, with D possibly TRBD2 on 5 matching bases. Germline CDR1 reads SGHDT; CDR2 reads YYEEEE. Trimming took 4 bases from V and 5 from J, leaving 15 bases between them. This CDR3 has 14 residues. The chain's CDR3 is CASSRFRDMETQYF. As DNA, the CDR3 is TGTGCCAGCAGCCGCTTCCGGGATATGGAGACCCAGTACTTC.

The chain has TRBV7-2 and TRBJ2-3; D possibly corresponds to TRBD2 (5 bases). The CDR3 is 17 residues long. The V gene lost 5 bases and the J gene lost 1 base, with 19 bases spanning the gap. CDR1 and CDR2 (germline): SGHTA, FQGNSA. The CDR3 sequence: CASSPLPRPGGTDTQYF. The CDR3 bases are TGTGCCAGCAGCCCACTACCCCGACCCGGGGGCACAGATACGCAGTATTTT.

The rearrangement joins TRBV5-1 to TRBJ1-6, with 10 bases identical to TRBD1. This CDR3 comprises 15 residues. Losses at the gene ends were 2 bases for V and 7 bases for J; bases not matched to a gene: 3. Germline lookup yields CDR1 SGHRS and CDR2 YFSETQ. The CDR3 DNA follows: TGCGCCAGCAGCTTACGGGGACAGGGGAATTCACCCCTCCACTTT. The encoded protein is CASSLRGQGNSPLHF.

This chain connects TRBV29-1 to TRBJ1-5; 7 nucleotides agree with TRBD1. Germline V gene data show CDR1 as SQVTM and CDR2 as ANQGSEA. This CDR3 has 13 residues. J gave up 3 bases and V 6 bases, and 5 bases lay outside the gene matches. The CDR3 loop reads CSVGQALNQPQHF. The CDR3 nucleotides read TGCAGCGTCGGACAGGCCCTCAATCAGCCCCAGCATTTT.

The rearrangement links TRBV4-1 to TRBJ2-1; the D gene is possibly TRBD2 (6 bases). CDR1 and CDR2 (germline): MGHRA, YSYEKL. CDR3 length: 14 amino acids. V gave up 4 bases and J gave up 6 bases, with 13 bases separating them. CDR3: CASSLPTRGNEQFF. DNA of the CDR3: TGCGCCAGCAGCCTCCCGACTAGGGGCAATGAGCAGTTCTTC.

The rearrangement links TRBV7-2 to TRBJ2-2, with D perhaps matching TRBD1 (6 bases). The germline CDR1 and CDR2 sequences are SGHTA and FQGNSA. The CDR3 consists of 12 residues. V dropped 2 bases and J dropped 16 bases, with 14 bases sitting between them. CDR3 in DNA: TGTGCCAGCAGCTTATCAGGGGAAAACCCGTTTTTT. This encodes CASSLSGENPFF.

This clone was seen once. The chain couples TRBV30 to TRBJ2-3; TRBD2 matches at 9 bases. V dropped 4 bases and J dropped 8; count of bases not matched to a gene: 19. Germline CDR1 reads GTSNPN; CDR2 reads SVGIG (reference sequence). This CDR3 is built from 17 residues. CDR3 coding DNA: TGTGCCTGGAACCCCCGGGCTAGCGGGGCGCGCATGGGTACGCAGTATTTT. It yields the protein CAWNPRASGARMGTQYF.

The J gene is TRBJ2-7, the V gene TRBV30; 7 bases are a match to TRBD1. V lost 3 bases, J lost 1 base, and 3 bases stayed unmatched. Germline V lookup: CDR1 GTSNPN, CDR2 SVGIG (reference sequence). The CDR3 spans 13 residues. The CDR3 sequence is CAWRGDSSYEQYV. The CDR3 bases are TGTGCCTGGAGGGGGGACAGTTCCTACGAGCAGTACGTC.

The rearrangement links TRBV4-2 to TRBJ1-2; tentative D call: TRBD1 (6 bases). CDR1 and CDR2 (germline): LGHNA, YNFKEQ. The CDR3 is 14 amino acids. V was pared by 4 bases and J by 1 base, with 10 bases between. The CDR3, as DNA: TGTGCCAGCAGCCCGAGGGGGAATAACTATGGCTACACCTTC. As protein: CASSPRGNNYGYTF.

This chain connects TRBV19 to TRBJ2-5, with 10 bases that match TRBD2. This CDR3 spans 17 amino acids. V lost 3 bases to trimming and J lost 0 bases; unmatched junction nucleotides: 7. Germline lookup yields CDR1 LNHDA and CDR2 SQIVND (reference sequence). The chain's CDR3 is CASSILSSGGYQETQYF. In DNA, the CDR3 is TGTGCCAGTAGTATCCTTTCTAGCGGGGGATACCAAGAGACCCAGTACTTC.

The chain recombines TRBV10-2 with TRBJ2-2; 8 nucleotides agree with TRBD1. V lost 4 bases to trimming and J lost 7 bases; unmatched junction nucleotides: 5. Germline CDR1 is WSHSY and CDR2 is SAAADI. The CDR3 is 14 amino acids. The CDR3 loop is CASSAQGADGELFF. The CDR3 coding sequence is TGCGCCAGCAGTGCGCAGGGGGCGGACGGGGAGCTGTTTTTT.

The rearrangement uses TRBV6-5 and TRBJ2-1; TRBD1 agrees at 9 bases. After removal of 6 bases from V and 5 bases from J, the junction contained 2 bases not matched to a gene. This CDR3 spans 13 amino acids. Looked up from germline, CDR1 is MNHEY and CDR2 is SVGAGI. CDR3 protein: CASSRTGDNEQFF. DNA for the CDR3: TGTGCCAGCAGCCGGACAGGGGACAATGAGCAGTTCTTC.

V and J are TRBV6-5 and TRBJ1-2; maybe TRBD1 (5 bases). The CDR3 spans 13 residues. Trimming removed 7 bases at V and 6 bases at J, with 15 bases between. CDR1 is MNHEY, CDR2 SVGAGI, per germline. CDR3 amino acids: CASTLGGVDGYTF. As DNA, the CDR3 is TGTGCCAGCACCCTCGGGGGGGTCGATGGCTACACCTTC.

The chain's CDR3 is CASTPQADTQYF. CDR3 in DNA: TGTGCCAGCACCCCCCAGGCAGATACGCAGTATTTT. V usage is TRBV6-1 and J usage is TRBJ2-3; D is undetermined. Trimming pared 7 bases from V and 4 bases from J, leaving 9 bases between. CDR3 size: 12 residues. Germline V gene sequence: CDR1 MNHNS, CDR2 SASEGT.

This clone was detected only once. This rearrangement joins TRBV4-1 to TRBJ2-4; 8 nucleotides match TRBD2. Germline V gene sequence: CDR1 MGHRA, CDR2 YSYEKL. The CDR3 is 19 residues long. The V and J ends lost 1 base and 2 bases, in that order; junction bases with no gene match: 13. The CDR3 loop reads CASSQAGRAGGLTKNIQYF. The CDR3 DNA sequence: TGCGCCAGCAGCCAAGCTGGTAGGGCGGGGGGCCTTACCAAAAACATTCAGTACTTC.

The chain uses TRBV7-2 and TRBJ2-7, with 7 bases aligning to TRBD2. V lost 1 base to trimming and J lost 6 bases; unmatched junction nucleotides: 15. Germline V gene sequence: CDR1 SGHTA, CDR2 FQGNSA. The CDR3 runs to 17 residues. The CDR3 DNA is TGTGCCAGCAGCTTAGGCGGGGGACCCGGTTGGTCTGGCGAGCAGTACTTC. Translation gives CASSLGGGPGWSGEQYF.

The V gene is TRBV5-1, the J gene TRBJ2-7, with D maybe TRBD1 (5 bases). V was clipped by 0 bases and J by 2 bases, with 9 bases between them. The CDR3 loop spans 14 amino acids. In germline, CDR1 is SGHRS, CDR2 YFSETQ. The chain's CDR3 is CASSLVQGPYEQYF. CDR3 bases: TGCGCCAGCAGCTTGGTGCAGGGTCCCTACGAGCAGTACTTC.

The chain links TRBV4-1 to TRBJ2-3; 8 bases map to TRBD2. V trimming: 4 bases; J trimming: 4 bases; junction bases outside the gene matches: 13. Germline values: CDR1 MGHRA, CDR2 YSYEKL. The CDR3 length is 17 residues. The CDR3 is CASSLDSGTSGPDTQYF. For the CDR3, the DNA is TGCGCCAGCAGCCTCGACTCCGGGACTAGTGGGCCAGATACGCAGTATTTT.

This chain connects TRBV19 to TRBJ2-7; 9 bases fit TRBD1. The CDR3 sequence is 14 residues long. CDR1 LNHDA and CDR2 SQIVND come from the germline V gene (reference sequence). Trimming cost V 7 bases and J 1 base; bases outside gene matches: 5. CDR3 coding DNA: TGTGCCAGTATAGGCGGGACAGGGTCCTACGAGCAGTACTTC. As protein: CASIGGTGSYEQYF.

V and J are TRBV6-1 and TRBJ2-3; 11 positions match TRBD2. Trimming cost V 4 bases and J 4 bases; bases outside gene matches: 4. This CDR3 has 15 amino acids. CDR1 and CDR2 (germline): MNHNS, SASEGT. CDR3 in amino acids: CASSGSSGGPDTQYF. The DNA of the CDR3 is TGTGCCAGCAGTGGGTCTAGCGGGGGGCCAGATACGCAGTATTTT.

The rearrangement links TRBV6-5 to TRBJ2-1; D perhaps matches TRBD1 (6 bases). Germline CDR1 MNHEY, CDR2 SVGAGI. The germline V and J ends were trimmed by 2 bases and 7 bases, with 6 bases remaining between them. This CDR3 has 12 amino acids. The DNA of the CDR3 is TGTGCCAGCAGTTACCAGGGGAATGAGCAGTTCTTC. It codes for CASSYQGNEQFF.